Listed below are T cell receptor beta chains from one sample, sequenced in a study of blood T cell repertoires in COVID-19. Using immunoSEQ multiplex PCR, the repertoire was profiled, and TCRdb retains in-frame clones only, with some absent. The table includes roughly 200,000 clones, over 75% detected once. The material sequenced was PBMCs or T cells enriched from blood (not recorded which). The receptors were sampled from a man aged 35 to 55 who had recovered from COVID-19. Both conserved end residues are part of each CDR3.

CASSLAGAPDTQYF | TRBV14
CASSLQETQYF | TRBV18
CASSQLAGGTGEQFF | TRBV7-3
CAITDYVEQYF | TRBV10-3
CASTTGVNHPQHF | TRBV5-6
CASSLDRGHGYTF | TRBV5-1
CATSDRGGRWDEQFF | TRBV24-1
CASSIATGSYEQYF | TRBV19
CASSLTPYRGDFYGYTF | TRBV4-1
CASRGPGQGLRETQYF | TRBV2
CATSEGSYGYTF | TRBV24-1
CASSPYMLKAFF | TRBV28
CASSPDISGNTIYF | TRBV11-2
CAWSVQGLNSYNEQFF | TRBV30